The rows below give T cell receptor beta chains drawn from one sample of a study of intratumoral heterogeneity in liver cancer. Sequencing used immunoSEQ multiplex PCR; TCRdb keeps in-frame clones, though not all of them. Here the sample spans about 6,200 clones, about 72% being singletons. Material: tumor tissue, obtained before any cancer treatment. Source of these receptors: a woman aged 70-85 years with hepatocellular carcinoma. Both conserved end residues are part of each CDR3. A D gene is named only where the DNA matches it firmly. Clone size appears in some rows only: once, few, many, or a class for an expanded clone.

len,j_gene,abundance,v_gene,d_gene,CDR3nt,CDR3aa
15,TRBJ2-7,.,TRBV5-1,TRBD2,TGCGCCAGCAGCTTGGGGGGCGGGAGTGCACGAGAGCAGTACTTC,CASSLGGGSAREQYF
15,TRBJ2-2,.,TRBV28,TRBD1,TGTGCCAGCAGTTTTAGGACAGGGGGGGTCGGGGAGCTGTTTTTT,CASSFRTGGVGELFF
14,TRBJ2-5,.,TRBV6-5,.,TGTGCCAGCACCTCGGGGGGGACAGGTGAGACCCAGTACTTC,CASTSGGTGETQYF
15,TRBJ2-1,medium-sized,TRBV24-1,.,TGTGCCACCAGTGATCGCGCGGTTGCCTACAATGAGCAGTTCTTC,CATSDRAVAYNEQFF
13,TRBJ2-1,.,TRBV5-1,TRBD1,TGCGCCAGCAGTAGGACAGGTGGGAATGAGCAGTTCTTC,CASSRTGGNEQFF
16,TRBJ2-3,.,TRBV12-2,.,TGTGCAAGTCGCTTAGCGCGGGAGGGCCAAGAAGATACGCAGTATTTT,CASRLAREGQEDTQYF
16,TRBJ2-1,.,TRBV24-1,TRBD1,TGTGCCACCAGTGATCGGGGACAGGGTTATTACAATGAGCAGTTCTTC,CATSDRGQGYYNEQFF
14,TRBJ2-7,.,TRBV6-5,.,TGTGCCAGCACCTCCCCCGGACAGACCTACGAGCAGTACTTC,CASTSPGQTYEQYF
12,TRBJ2-3,.,TRBV15,.,TGTGCCACCAGCAGACCTACAGATACGCAGTATTTT,CATSRPTDTQYF
17,TRBJ1-2,.,TRBV3-1/TRBV3-2,.,TGTGCCAGCAGCCAAGGTCCAACCGGGACGGGTTCGGAAGGCTACACCTTC,CASSQGPTGTGSEGYTF
19,TRBJ2-1,.,TRBV4-1,TRBD2,TGCGCCAGCAGCCAAACCGGGACTAGCGGGAGTTCTTACCGCAATGAGCAGTTCTTC,CASSQTGTSGSSYRNEQFF
18,TRBJ2-6,.,TRBV14,.,TGTGCCAGCAGCCAAGGGGGGAGGAGGCTCTCTGGGGCCAACGTCCTGACTTTC,CASSQGGRRLSGANVLTF
13,TRBJ2-2,.,TRBV2,.,TGTGCCAGCAGTCCCACGTACACCGGGGAGCTGTTTTTT,CASSPTYTGELFF
13,TRBJ2-7,once,TRBV21-1,.,TGTGCCACCGCGAGGGACAGGCTTAGCGAGCAGTACTTC,CATARDRLSEQYF
14,TRBJ2-3,.,TRBV7-9,TRBD1,TGTGCCAGCAGCCGGACAGGTAGCACAGATACGCAGTATTTT,CASSRTGSTDTQYF
15,TRBJ2-3,.,TRBV27,TRBD1,TGTGCCAGCAGTTTGGCCGGGACAGACACAGATACGCAGTATTTT,CASSLAGTDTDTQYF
14,TRBJ2-2,few,TRBV5-1,.,TGCGCCAGCAGTTCGGACCCCAACACCGGGGAGCTGTTTTTT,CASSSDPNTGELFF
14,TRBJ1-1,once,TRBV6-4,TRBD1,TGTGCCAGCACCCACAGGGGAGCTGACACTGAAGCTTTCTTT,CASTHRGADTEAFF
13,TRBJ2-7,.,TRBV5-5,TRBD2,TGTGCCAGCAGCTTTTCCGCGGGAGGGGAGCAGTACTTC,CASSFSAGGEQYF
16,TRBJ2-3,.,TRBV27,.,TGTGCCAGCAGTTTATCCGGACAGCCTAGCACAGATACGCAGTATTTT,CASSLSGQPSTDTQYF
14,TRBJ2-5,.,TRBV5-1,.,TGCGCCAGCGGGGCAGGCGCGGCAGAAGAGACCCAGTACTTC,CASGAGAAEETQYF
14,TRBJ2-7,once,TRBV7-2,.,TGTGCCAGCAGCCCCCAGGGGGGGATTGTCGAGCAGTACTTC,CASSPQGGIVEQYF
15,TRBJ2-3,.,TRBV19,.,TGTGCCAGTAGTACCGGACAGATTAGCACAGATACGCAGTATTTT,CASSTGQISTDTQYF
14,TRBJ2-5,.,TRBV28,.,TGTGCCAGCACCATAGAGGGGTCAAGCCAGACCCAGTACTTC,CASTIEGSSQTQYF